The entry below describes one T cell receptor (beta chain). How the authors handled the data: Scientists estimated how many nucleated cells there were by amplifying reference gene primers. Data came from immunoSEQ multiplex PCR; TCRdb stores just in-frame clones and leaves some out. The V and J calls and clone size are taken from that table; D and trimming were inferred from the DNA. Altogether hundreds of thousands of clones are present, around 90% being singletons, with the ten largest covering around 6.9%. Germline CDR1 reads SEHNR; CDR2 reads FQNEAQ (reference sequence). The CDR3 sequence is 13 residues long. V was cut by 5 bases and J by 1 base, with 8 bases left in between. The sample originates from a study of blood T cell repertoires in COVID-19.

The receptor comes from a man in his sixties who had recovered from COVID-19. This chain joins TRBV7-9 and TRBJ1-1; D might be TRBD1 (6 bases). Sequencing used peripheral blood. The CDR3 reads CASSPTGNTEAFF. The CDR3, as DNA: TGTGCCAGCAGCCCGACAGGGAACACTGAAGCTTTCTTT.